This T cell receptor (beta chain) was sequenced in a study of blood T cells in healthy people across ages. Findings and limits, study-wide: Donor CMV status, an unknown factor, possibly confounded changes in expanded clonotypes.

Peripheral blood samples of around 11 milliliters were drawn from each donor. A second PCR of about 6 to 11 cycles used a sample-barcoded 5' primer and a J-beta primer mix. TCRdb recomputed calls from the 5' RACE reads with MiXCR, one row per CDR3 protein. This table has 700,000 to 900,000 distinct CDR3 sequences, 53% appearing once. In its sample, this clonotype was seen a few times. What it recognizes is unknown. CDR3 length: 16 amino acids. V lost 1 base and J lost 3, with 12 bases in between. Per the germline V gene, CDR1 is KGHDR and CDR2 is SFDVKD. The chain recombines TRBV24-1 with TRBJ2-1, with D unresolved. This receptor was identified in a man at least 80 years old in good health. Sequenced input: blood. The CDR3 DNA reads as TGTGCCACCAGTGATTTCGGCTCTCCCGGCTACAATGAGCAGTTCTTC. This encodes CATSDFGSPGYNEQFF.